The 9 T cell receptor beta chains presented below share a single source sample, sequenced in a study of cytomegalovirus exposure and HLA in healthy donors. The PCR used 60 Vbeta and 13 Jbeta primers. The repertoire was sequenced with immunoSEQ multiplex PCR; TCRdb's copy has only in-frame clones and lacks some. The sample table includes around 210,000 clones. Material: PBMCs. The receptors shown here come from a woman aged 25 to 45 in good health and CMV-seropositive.

The J gene is TRBJ2-3, the V gene TRBV30, with TRBD2 matching over 10 bases. V shed 4 bases, J shed 10 bases, and the junction held 8 bases outside the gene matches. Germline values: CDR1 GTSNPN, CDR2 SVGIG (reference sequence). This CDR3 has 13 amino acids. The CDR3 DNA reads TGTGCCTGGACCTTAGCGGGAGGAGCGGCGCAGTATTTT. Residues: CAWTLAGGAAQYF.

This chain links TRBV6-1 with TRBJ1-2; the match to TRBD1 covers 8 bases. This CDR3 is 15 amino acids long. The V and J ends lost 2 bases and 2 bases, in that order; junction bases with no gene match: 4. The V gene's germline CDR1 is MNHNS and CDR2 SASEGT. CDR3 amino acids: CASSEYWTGNYGYTF. In DNA, the CDR3 is TGTGCCAGCAGTGAATATTGGACAGGGAACTATGGCTACACCTTC.

The chain is built from TRBV15 and TRBJ2-5; D not certain. This CDR3 contains 14 residues. Germline CDR1 is LNHNV and CDR2 is YYDKDF (reference sequence). V lost 0 bases to trimming and J lost 3 bases, with 8 bases between them. DNA for the CDR3: TGTGCCACCAGCAGAGAAGTGCTAGAAGAGACCCAGTACTTC. It is translated as CATSREVLEETQYF.

The chain employs TRBV2 and TRBJ1-1; maybe TRBD1 (6 bases). V was trimmed by 6 bases and J by 4 bases, leaving 12 bases between them. This CDR3 contains 13 residues. Germline V gene data show CDR1 as SNHLY and CDR2 as FYNNEI. The CDR3 DNA reads as TGTGCCAGCAGGGACAGTTTTGGCACTGAAGCTTTCTTT. Translated, it gives CASRDSFGTEAFF.

V usage is TRBV11-3 and J usage is TRBJ2-1; TRBD2 aligns across 8 bases. CDR3 length equals 14 residues. Per the germline V gene, CDR1 is SGHNT and CDR2 is YENEEA. V gave up 5 bases and J gave up 6 bases; unmatched junction bases: 6. The CDR3, as DNA: TGTGCCAGCAGCCGAATCGGGAGGGCCAATGAGCAGTTCTTC. It translates to CASSRIGRANEQFF.

The CDR3 is CASSALQGYEQYF. As DNA, the CDR3 is TGTGCCAGCAGTGCCTTACAGGGCTACGAGCAGTACTTC. The chain links TRBV6-1 to TRBJ2-7, with a tentative D call TRBD1 (6 bases). The CDR3 spans 13 residues. The germline gives CDR1 MNHNS, CDR2 SASEGT. V dropped 4 bases and J dropped 3 bases, with 10 bases sitting between them.

The chain combines TRBV30 with TRBJ1-2; TRBD1 agrees at 7 bases. The V and J ends lost 3 bases and 2 bases, in that order; junction bases with no gene match: 3. Germline V gives CDR1 GTSNPN, CDR2 SVGIG (reference sequence). The CDR3 consists of 13 residues. This chain's CDR3 is CAWRGTVNYGYTF. CDR3 bases: TGTGCCTGGAGGGGGACAGTAAACTATGGCTACACCTTC. The whole variable domain, filled in from reference TRBV30 and TRBJ1-2, reads SQTIHQWPATLVQPVGSPLSLECTVEGTSNPNLYWYRQAAGRGLQLLFYSVGIGQISSEVPQNLSASRPQDRQFILSSKKLLLSDSGFYLCAWRGTVNYGYTFGSGTRLTVV.

The genes are TRBV19 and TRBJ1-1, with TRBD1 identical over 7 bases. The ends lost 5 bases at V and 6 bases at J; junction bases unmatched: 6. The CDR3 spans 13 residues. Germline V CDR1 and CDR2: LNHDA, SQIVND (reference sequence). CDR3 nucleotides: TGTGCCAGTAGTTCCCGAGGGACAGCTGAAGCTTTCTTT. The encoded protein is CASSSRGTAEAFF.

The chain couples TRBV5-1 to TRBJ1-1, with D unresolved. The CDR3 loop spans 15 amino acids. The V end lost 0 bases, the J end lost 5 bases, and 14 bases lay between the germline ends. Per the germline V gene, CDR1 is SGHRS and CDR2 is YFSETQ. CDR3 amino acids: CASSLVGGAGTEAFF. CDR3 sequence (DNA): TGCGCCAGCAGCTTGGTAGGTGGCGCGGGGACTGAAGCTTTCTTT.